Shown below are 19 T cell receptor beta chains from a single sample sequenced in a study of blood T cell repertoires in COVID-19. Only in-frame clones appear in the TCRdb table, and some are missing; sequencing was by immunoSEQ multiplex PCR. Of about 31,000 clones listed, more than 80% are singletons. The sample was peripheral blood. The receptors were gathered from a woman aged 40 to 50 with active or convalescent COVID-19.

This clone turned up a few times. The CDR3 sequence: CASSLGQKNSPLHF. The CDR3 DNA reads TGTGCCAGCAGTTTGGGACAGAAAAATTCACCCCTCCACTTT. This rearrangement joins TRBV28 to TRBJ1-6; 7 bases match TRBD1. V shed 3 bases and J 7 bases; nucleotides not matched to a gene: 3. In germline, CDR1 is MDHEN, CDR2 SYDVKM. The CDR3 has 14 residues.

V gene TRBV18 combines with J gene TRBJ1-1; D might be TRBD1 (5 bases). The germline CDR1 and CDR2 sequences are KGHSH and LQKENI. The CDR3 spans 15 residues. The V end was cut by 2 bases, the J end by 1 base, with 11 bases between. CDR3 amino acids: CASSPRGGQNTEAFF. CDR3 nucleotide sequence: TGTGCCAGCTCACCAAGGGGCGGACAGAACACTGAAGCTTTCTTT.

The chain carries TRBV30 and TRBJ1-6; 8 nucleotides agree with TRBD1. Germline loops: CDR1 GTSNPN, CDR2 SVGIG (reference sequence). The CDR3 is made up of 15 amino acids. V shed 7 bases, J shed 0 bases, and the junction held 5 bases outside the gene matches. In nucleotides, the CDR3 is TGTGCCTATCGGACAGGGAGCTCCTATAATTCACCCCTCCACTTT. It codes for CAYRTGSSYNSPLHF.

The CDR3 spells CASSPQGSYNSPLHF. CDR3 DNA: TGTGCCAGCAGCCCCCAGGGGAGCTATAATTCACCCCTCCACTTT. This sequence joins TRBV7-2 and TRBJ1-6, with D perhaps matching TRBD1 (6 bases). The CDR3 spans 15 residues. Germline assignment: CDR1 SGHTA and CDR2 FQGNSA. The V end lost 5 bases, the J end lost 3 bases, and 11 bases lay between the germline ends. The entire variable domain, with the rest obtained from reference TRBV7-2 and TRBJ1-6, is as follows: GAGVSQSPSNKVTEKGKDVELRCDPISGHTALYWYRQSLGQGLEFLIYFQGNSAPDKSGLPSDRFSAERTGGSVSTLTIQRTQQEDSAVYLCASSPQGSYNSPLHFGNGTRLTVT.

V and J are TRBV30 and TRBJ2-1, with D possibly being TRBD2 (5 bases). The CDR3 extends over 14 amino acids. V lost 5 bases and J lost 6, with 17 bases in between. The germline CDR1 and CDR2 sequences are GTSNPN and SVGIG (reference sequence). The CDR3 loop is CAWGAGLSGNEQFF. The CDR3 DNA reads TGTGCCTGGGGCGCTGGACTCTCCGGCAATGAGCAGTTCTTC.

The chain uses TRBV7-9 and TRBJ2-7; TRBD1 aligns across 10 bases. The germline CDR1 and CDR2 sequences are SEHNR and FQNEAQ (reference sequence). CDR3 length: 15 residues. V shed 5 bases, J shed 5 bases, and the junction held 9 bases outside the gene matches. CDR3 residues: CASSERDRGWDEQYF. The CDR3 DNA is TGTGCCAGCAGCGAAAGGGACAGGGGTTGGGACGAGCAGTACTTC. Filled out from reference TRBV7-9 and TRBJ2-7, the complete variable domain reads DTGVSQNPRHKITKRGQNVTFRCDPISEHNRLYWYRQTLGQGPEFLTYFQNEAQLEKSRLLSDRFSAERPKGSFSTLEIQRTEQGDSAMYLCASSERDRGWDEQYFGPGTRLTVT.

J is TRBJ2-7 and V is TRBV19, with 9 nucleotides matching TRBD1. Germline values: CDR1 LNHDA, CDR2 SQIVND (reference sequence). The CDR3 runs to 14 residues. With V trimmed by 8 bases and J by 2 bases, 7 bases remained unmatched. Here the CDR3 reads CASGAGQGPYEQYF. The CDR3 coding sequence is TGTGCCAGTGGGGCGGGACAGGGTCCCTACGAGCAGTACTTC.

The rearrangement joins TRBV5-1 to TRBJ1-1; D may be TRBD1 (5 bases). Germline CDR1 is SGHRS and CDR2 is YFSETQ. V dropped 4 bases and J dropped 6 bases, with 19 bases sitting between them. The CDR3 covers 15 residues. The CDR3 DNA sequence: TGCGCCAGCAGCCACGGGTCCCAGGGTTCCTCTGAAGCTTTCTTT. It translates to CASSHGSQGSSEAFF.

V gene TRBV4-3 combines with J gene TRBJ1-2, with D possibly TRBD1 on 6 matching bases. Trimming removed 0 bases at V and 3 bases at J, with 11 bases between. This CDR3 contains 15 residues. The germline V gene encodes CDR1 LGHNA and CDR2 YSLEER. CDR3 in DNA: TGCGCCAGCAGCCAAGATTGGACAGCAGACTATGGCTACACCTTC. This sequence encodes CASSQDWTADYGYTF.

The sample holds one count of this clone. The chain couples TRBV27 to TRBJ2-1; D may be TRBD2 (5 bases). V was shortened by 1 base and J by 3 bases, with 13 bases between the two germline ends. The length of the CDR3 is 16 residues. Germline V gene sequence: CDR1 MNHEY, CDR2 SMNVEV (reference sequence). The chain's CDR3 is CASSLFPGSFYNEQFF. CDR3 coding DNA: TGTGCCAGCAGTTTATTCCCGGGGTCTTTCTACAATGAGCAGTTCTTC.

V is TRBV12-3 or TRBV12-4 and J is TRBJ1-1, with a tentative D call TRBD1 (5 bases). The CDR3 runs 13 residues. With 3 bases removed from V and 3 bases from J, the gap between germline ends came to 8 bases. The CDR3 is CASSFGGYTEAFF. In nucleotides, the CDR3 is TGTGCCAGCAGTTTCGGGGGTTACACTGAAGCTTTCTTT.

This chain uses TRBV7-9 with TRBJ1-1; 8 bases are shared with TRBD1. The V gene end was trimmed by 5 bases and the J gene end by 1 base; junction bases not matched to a gene: 6. The CDR3 totals 15 residues. In germline, CDR1 is SEHNR, CDR2 FQNEAQ (reference sequence). The CDR3 protein is CASSINGQGNTEAFF. In nucleotides, the CDR3 is TGTGCCAGCAGCATAAACGGACAGGGGAACACTGAAGCTTTCTTT.

V and J are TRBV19 and TRBJ2-1, with D unclear. Germline values: CDR1 LNHDA, CDR2 SQIVND (reference sequence). V shed 6 bases and J shed 10 bases, with 13 bases lying between them. The CDR3 length is 12 residues. CDR3: CASSQLPPEQFF. The CDR3 DNA is TGTGCCAGTAGCCAACTCCCTCCAGAGCAGTTCTTC. Full variable domain (missing parts from reference TRBV19 and TRBJ2-1): DGGITQSPKYLFRKEGQNVTLSCEQNLNHDAMYWYRQDPGQGLRLIYYSQIVNDFQKGDIAEGYSVSREKKESFPLTVTSAQKNPTAFYLCASSQLPPEQFFGPGTRLTVL.

This chain joins TRBV11-2 and TRBJ1-1, with a possible D match to TRBD1 (5 bases). The CDR3 consists of 13 residues. CDR1 is SGHAT and CDR2 is FQNNGV in the germline V gene. The V end lost 0 bases, the J end lost 6 bases, and 8 bases lay between the germline ends. CDR3 loop: CASSLERGSEAFF. The CDR3, as DNA: TGTGCCAGCAGCTTAGAAAGGGGATCTGAAGCTTTCTTT.

The rearrangement joins TRBV6-5 to TRBJ2-5, with 13 bases identical to TRBD2. The CDR3 is 15 residues long. V shed 5 bases, J shed 5 bases, and the junction held 5 bases outside the gene matches. The germline CDR1 and CDR2 sequences are MNHEY and SVGAGI. The chain's CDR3 is CASSTTSGGSETQYF. The CDR3 DNA reads TGTGCCAGCAGTACGACTAGCGGGGGGTCGGAGACCCAGTACTTC.

This sequence joins TRBV19 and TRBJ2-1, with 9 bases that match TRBD2. The CDR3 extends over 16 amino acids. CDR1 LNHDA and CDR2 SQIVND come from the germline V gene (reference sequence). After removal of 9 bases from V and 7 bases from J, the junction contained 16 bases not matched to a gene. The CDR3 protein is CASQWVAGGPWNEQFF. The CDR3 nucleotides read TGTGCCAGCCAATGGGTGGCGGGGGGGCCGTGGAATGAGCAGTTCTTC.

CDR3 sequence reads: CSVEDIEGISGRNEQYF. DNA of the CDR3: TGCAGCGTTGAAGATATTGAAGGGATAAGCGGGAGGAACGAGCAGTACTTC. The rearrangement joins TRBV29-1 to TRBJ2-7; 9 nucleotides agree with TRBD2. Germline V gene lookup returns CDR1 SQVTM and CDR2 ANQGSEA. This CDR3 region has 17 residues. V lost 0 bases to trimming and J lost 5 bases; unmatched junction nucleotides: 14.

V is TRBV30 and J is TRBJ1-1, with D possibly TRBD1 on 6 matching bases. The CDR3 contains 11 residues. Per germline, CDR1 GTSNPN and CDR2 SVGIG (reference sequence). Trimming removed 6 bases from V and 7 bases from J, with 12 bases in between. CDR3 coding DNA: TGTGCCTGTCGGACAGCAAATGAAGCTTTCTTT. Amino acid sequence: CACRTANEAFF.

The rearrangement joins TRBV7-2 to TRBJ2-5; a weak D match, TRBD1 (6 bases). Trimming removed 1 base at V and 3 bases at J, with 9 bases between. The CDR3 length is 14 residues. Per the germline V gene, CDR1 is SGHTA and CDR2 is FQGNSA. The chain's CDR3 is CASSLGGGKETQYF. DNA of the CDR3: TGTGCCAGCAGCTTAGGAGGGGGAAAAGAGACCCAGTACTTC.